This TCR beta chain was obtained from a study of blood T cell repertoires in COVID-19. Germline-derived CDR1 and CDR2 are KGHSH and LQKENI. This CDR3 comprises 16 residues. The V end lost 4 bases, the J end lost 0 bases, and 12 bases lay between the germline ends. Sequenced by immunoSEQ multiplex PCR; TCRdb stores in-frame clones only, minus some. This table holds about 390,000 clones, about 86% found once. Sequenced sample: PBMCs or T cells enriched from blood (not recorded which). This sequence was found in a woman in her 50s who had recovered from COVID-19. The rearrangement joins TRBV18 to TRBJ2-2; tentative D call: TRBD1 (5 bases). In nucleotides, the CDR3 is TGTGCCAGCTCACGAATGGGGCAGACGAACACCGGGGAGCTGTTTTTT. It translates to CASSRMGQTNTGELFF.